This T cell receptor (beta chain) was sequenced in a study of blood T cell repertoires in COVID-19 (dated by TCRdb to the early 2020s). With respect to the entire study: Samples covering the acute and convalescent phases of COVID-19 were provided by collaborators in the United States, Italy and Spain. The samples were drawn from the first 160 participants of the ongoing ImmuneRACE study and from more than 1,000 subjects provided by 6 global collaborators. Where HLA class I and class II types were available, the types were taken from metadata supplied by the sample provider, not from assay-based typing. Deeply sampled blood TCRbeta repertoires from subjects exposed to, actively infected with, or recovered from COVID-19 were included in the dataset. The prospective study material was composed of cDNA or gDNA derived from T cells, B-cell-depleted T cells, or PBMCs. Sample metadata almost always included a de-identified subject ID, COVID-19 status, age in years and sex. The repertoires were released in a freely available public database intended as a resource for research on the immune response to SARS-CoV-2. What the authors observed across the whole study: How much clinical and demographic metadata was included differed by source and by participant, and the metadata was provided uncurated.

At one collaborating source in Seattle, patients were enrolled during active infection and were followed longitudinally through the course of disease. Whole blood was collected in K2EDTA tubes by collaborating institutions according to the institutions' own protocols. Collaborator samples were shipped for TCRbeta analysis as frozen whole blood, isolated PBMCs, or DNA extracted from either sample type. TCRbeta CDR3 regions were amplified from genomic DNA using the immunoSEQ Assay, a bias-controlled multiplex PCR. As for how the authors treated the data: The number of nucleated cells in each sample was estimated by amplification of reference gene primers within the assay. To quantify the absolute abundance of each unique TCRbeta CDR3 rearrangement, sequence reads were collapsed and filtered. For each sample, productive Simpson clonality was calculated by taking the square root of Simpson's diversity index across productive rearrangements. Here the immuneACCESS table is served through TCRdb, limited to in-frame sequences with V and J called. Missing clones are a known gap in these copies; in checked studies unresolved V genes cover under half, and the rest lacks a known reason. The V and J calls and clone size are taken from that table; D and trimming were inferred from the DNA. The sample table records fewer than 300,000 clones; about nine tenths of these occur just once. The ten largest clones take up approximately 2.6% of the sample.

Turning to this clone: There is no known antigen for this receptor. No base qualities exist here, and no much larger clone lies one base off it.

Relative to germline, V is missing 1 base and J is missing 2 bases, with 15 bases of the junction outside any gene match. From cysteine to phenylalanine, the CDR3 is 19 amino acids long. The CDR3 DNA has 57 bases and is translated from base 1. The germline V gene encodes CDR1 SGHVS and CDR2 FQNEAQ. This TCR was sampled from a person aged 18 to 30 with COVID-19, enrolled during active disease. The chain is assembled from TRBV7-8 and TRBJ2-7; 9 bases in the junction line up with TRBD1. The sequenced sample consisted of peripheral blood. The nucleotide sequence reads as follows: TGTGCCAGCAGCTTAGATAACAGGGGGCACAGCGGGGCTGCCTACGAGCAGTACTTC. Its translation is CASSLDNRGHSGAAYEQYF.